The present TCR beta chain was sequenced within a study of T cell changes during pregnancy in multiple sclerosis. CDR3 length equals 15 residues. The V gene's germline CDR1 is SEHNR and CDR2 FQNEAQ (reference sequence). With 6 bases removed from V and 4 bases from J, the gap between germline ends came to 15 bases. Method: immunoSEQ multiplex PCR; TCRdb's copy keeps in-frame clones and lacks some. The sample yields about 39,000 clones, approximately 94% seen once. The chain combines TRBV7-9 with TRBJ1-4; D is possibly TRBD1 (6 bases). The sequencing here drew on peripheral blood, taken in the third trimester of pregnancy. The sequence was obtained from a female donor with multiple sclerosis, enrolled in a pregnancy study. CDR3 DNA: TGTGCCAGCAGTATACAGGGACGGGATAATGAAAAACTGTTTTTT. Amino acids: CASSIQGRDNEKLFF.